This T cell receptor (beta chain) was sequenced during a study of blood T cell repertoires in COVID-19. Study-level information: Sites across the United States, Italy and Spain contributed samples from acute and convalescent COVID-19. Nucleic acid was either cDNA or gDNA, and it came from T cells, B-cell-depleted T cells, or PBMCs.

Germline V gene data show CDR1 as SGHTA and CDR2 as FQGTGA. This CDR3 has 15 amino acids. The junction had 6 bases not matched to a gene; V was cut back by 5 bases and J by 7 bases. Per the authors' pipeline: The authors estimated nucleated cell counts from reference gene primer amplification. Sequencing used immunoSEQ multiplex PCR; TCRdb keeps in-frame clones, though not all of them. From that table come the V and J calls and clone size; the DNA was used to work out D and trimming. The sample yields about 120,000 clones, 85% seen once. This chain links TRBV7-3 with TRBJ2-1, with TRBD1 matching 12 bases. This clonotype was sampled from a middle-aged man with acute or convalescent COVID-19. Sequenced input: peripheral blood. The CDR3, as DNA: TGTGCCAGCAGCCTAGGGGACAGGGGGCTGAATGAGCAGTTCTTC. As protein: CASSLGDRGLNEQFF.